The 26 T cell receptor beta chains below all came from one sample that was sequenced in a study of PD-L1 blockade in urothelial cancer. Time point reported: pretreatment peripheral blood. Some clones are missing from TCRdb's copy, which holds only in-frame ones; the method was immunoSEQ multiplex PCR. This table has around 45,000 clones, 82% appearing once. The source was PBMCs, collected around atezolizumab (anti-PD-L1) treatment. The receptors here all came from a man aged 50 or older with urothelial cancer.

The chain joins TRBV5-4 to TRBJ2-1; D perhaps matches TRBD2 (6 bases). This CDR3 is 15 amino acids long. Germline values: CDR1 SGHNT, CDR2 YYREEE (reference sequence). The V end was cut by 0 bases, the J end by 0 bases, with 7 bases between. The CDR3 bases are TGTGCCAGCAGCTTGGCCGGGAGCTCCTACAATGAGCAGTTCTTC. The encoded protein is CASSLAGSSYNEQFF.

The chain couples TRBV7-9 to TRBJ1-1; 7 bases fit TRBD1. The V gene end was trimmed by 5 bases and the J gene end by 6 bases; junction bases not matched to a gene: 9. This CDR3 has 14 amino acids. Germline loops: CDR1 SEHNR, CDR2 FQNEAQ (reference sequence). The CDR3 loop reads CASSLTGSTAEAFF. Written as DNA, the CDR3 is TGTGCCAGCAGCCTGACAGGGAGTACAGCTGAAGCTTTCTTT.

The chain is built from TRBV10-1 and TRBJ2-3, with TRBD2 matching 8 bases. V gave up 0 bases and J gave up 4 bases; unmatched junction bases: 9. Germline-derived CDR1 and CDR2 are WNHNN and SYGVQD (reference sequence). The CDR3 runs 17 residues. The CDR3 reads CASSESRRLANADTQYF. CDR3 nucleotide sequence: TGCGCCAGCAGTGAGTCTCGAAGACTAGCGAACGCAGATACGCAGTATTTT.

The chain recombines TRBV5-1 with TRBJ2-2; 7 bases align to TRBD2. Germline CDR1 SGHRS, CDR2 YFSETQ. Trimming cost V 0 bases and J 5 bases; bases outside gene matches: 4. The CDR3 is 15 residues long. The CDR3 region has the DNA TGCGCCAGCAGCTTGGGTGGACTAGAGACCGGGGAGCTGTTTTTT. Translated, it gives CASSLGGLETGELFF.

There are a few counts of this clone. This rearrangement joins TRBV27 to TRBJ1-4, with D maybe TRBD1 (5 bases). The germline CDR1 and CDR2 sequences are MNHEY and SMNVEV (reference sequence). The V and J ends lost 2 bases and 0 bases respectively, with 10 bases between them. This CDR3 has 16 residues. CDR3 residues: CASSLGRAATNEKLFF. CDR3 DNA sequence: TGTGCCAGCAGTTTAGGCAGGGCCGCAACTAATGAAAAACTGTTTTTT.

CDR3 residues: CASSYQVGVYEQYV. Here the CDR3 DNA reads TGTGCCAGCAGTTACCAGGTAGGGGTCTACGAGCAGTACGTC. The V gene is TRBV6-6, the J gene TRBJ2-7; weak D call: TRBD1 (5 bases). The V gene's germline CDR1 is MNHNY and CDR2 SVGAGI (reference sequence). V was clipped by 2 bases and J by 3 bases, with 11 bases between them. This CDR3 has 14 residues.

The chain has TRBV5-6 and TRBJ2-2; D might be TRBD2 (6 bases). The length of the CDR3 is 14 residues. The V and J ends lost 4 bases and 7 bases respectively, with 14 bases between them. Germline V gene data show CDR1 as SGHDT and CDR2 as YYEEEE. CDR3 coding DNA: TGTGCCAGCAGCCGCGGGAACACGCGCGGGGAGCTGTTTTTT. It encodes CASSRGNTRGELFF.

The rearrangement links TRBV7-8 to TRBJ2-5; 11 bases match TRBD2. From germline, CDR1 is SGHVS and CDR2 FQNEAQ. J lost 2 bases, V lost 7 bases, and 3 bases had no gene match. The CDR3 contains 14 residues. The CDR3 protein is CASTTSGGQETQYF. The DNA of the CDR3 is TGTGCCAGCACTACTAGCGGGGGTCAAGAGACCCAGTACTTC.

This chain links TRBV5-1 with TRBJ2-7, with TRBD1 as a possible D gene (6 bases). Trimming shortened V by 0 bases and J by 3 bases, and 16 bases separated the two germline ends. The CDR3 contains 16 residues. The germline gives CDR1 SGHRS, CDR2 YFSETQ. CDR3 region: CASSLAPAGEGYEQYF. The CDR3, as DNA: TGCGCCAGCAGCTTGGCCCCGGCAGGGGAAGGCTACGAGCAGTACTTC.

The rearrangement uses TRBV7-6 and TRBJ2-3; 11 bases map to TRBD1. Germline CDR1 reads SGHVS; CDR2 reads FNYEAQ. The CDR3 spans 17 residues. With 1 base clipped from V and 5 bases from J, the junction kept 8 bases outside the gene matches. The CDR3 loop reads CASSLVTGTGGRDTQYF. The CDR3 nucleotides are TGTGCCAGCAGCTTAGTAACCGGGACAGGGGGGAGAGATACGCAGTATTTT.

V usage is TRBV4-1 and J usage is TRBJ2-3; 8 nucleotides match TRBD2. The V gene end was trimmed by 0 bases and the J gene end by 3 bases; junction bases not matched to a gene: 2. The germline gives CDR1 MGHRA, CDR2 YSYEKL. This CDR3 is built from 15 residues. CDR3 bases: TGCGCCAGCAGCCAAGATACGGGGGGGACAGATACGCAGTATTTT. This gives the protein CASSQDTGGTDTQYF.

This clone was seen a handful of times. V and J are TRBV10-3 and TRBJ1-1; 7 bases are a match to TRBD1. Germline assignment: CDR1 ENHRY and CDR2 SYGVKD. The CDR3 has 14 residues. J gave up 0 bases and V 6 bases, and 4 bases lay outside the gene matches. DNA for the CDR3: TGTGCCATCAGAGGGGACAGTCTGAACACTGAAGCTTTCTTT. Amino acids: CAIRGDSLNTEAFF.

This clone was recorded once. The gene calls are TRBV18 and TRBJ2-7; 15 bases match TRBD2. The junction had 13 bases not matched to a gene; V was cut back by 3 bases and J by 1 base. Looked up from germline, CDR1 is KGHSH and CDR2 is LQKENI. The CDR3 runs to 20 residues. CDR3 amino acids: CASSPPPGGTSGRRSYEQYF. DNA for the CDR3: TGTGCCAGCTCACCCCCTCCCGGAGGGACTAGCGGGAGGAGGTCCTACGAGCAGTACTTC.

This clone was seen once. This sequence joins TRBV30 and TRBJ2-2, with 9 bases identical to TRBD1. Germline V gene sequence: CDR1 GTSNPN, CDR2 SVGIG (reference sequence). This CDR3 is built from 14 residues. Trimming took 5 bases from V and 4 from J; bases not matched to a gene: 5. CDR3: CAWEQGASTGELFF. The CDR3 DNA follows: TGTGCCTGGGAACAGGGGGCGAGCACCGGGGAGCTGTTTTTT.

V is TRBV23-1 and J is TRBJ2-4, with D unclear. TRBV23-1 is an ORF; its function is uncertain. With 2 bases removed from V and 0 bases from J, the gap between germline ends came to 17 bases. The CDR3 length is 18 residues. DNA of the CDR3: TGCGCCAGCAGTCAAGGTTTTGGCAGATGCTTAGCCAAAAACATTCAGTACTTC. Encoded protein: CASSQGFGRCLAKNIQYF.

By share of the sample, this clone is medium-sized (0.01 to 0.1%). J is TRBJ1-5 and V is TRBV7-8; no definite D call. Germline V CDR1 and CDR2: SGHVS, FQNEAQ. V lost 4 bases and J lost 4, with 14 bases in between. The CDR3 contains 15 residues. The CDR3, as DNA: TGTGCCAGCAGCTCTACCGGCAGGCCGAATCAGCCCCAGCATTTT. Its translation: CASSSTGRPNQPQHF.

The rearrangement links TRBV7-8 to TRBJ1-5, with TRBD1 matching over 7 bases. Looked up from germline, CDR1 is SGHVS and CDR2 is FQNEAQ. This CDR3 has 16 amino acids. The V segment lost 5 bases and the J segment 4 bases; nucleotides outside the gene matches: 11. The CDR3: CASSLPPADRNQPQHF. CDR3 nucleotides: TGTGCCAGCAGCCTACCGCCAGCGGACAGGAATCAGCCCCAGCATTTT.

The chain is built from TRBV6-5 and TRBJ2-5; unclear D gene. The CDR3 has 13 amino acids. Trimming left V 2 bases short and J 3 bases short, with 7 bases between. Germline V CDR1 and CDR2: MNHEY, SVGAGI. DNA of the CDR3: TGTGCCAGCAGTTACGAACACGAAGAGACCCAGTACTTC. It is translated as CASSYEHEETQYF.

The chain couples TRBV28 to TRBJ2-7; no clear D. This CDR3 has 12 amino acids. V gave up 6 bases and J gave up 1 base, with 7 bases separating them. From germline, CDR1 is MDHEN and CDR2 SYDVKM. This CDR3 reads CASSPGSYEQYV. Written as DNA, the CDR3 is TGTGCCAGCAGCCCAGGTTCCTACGAGCAGTACGTC.

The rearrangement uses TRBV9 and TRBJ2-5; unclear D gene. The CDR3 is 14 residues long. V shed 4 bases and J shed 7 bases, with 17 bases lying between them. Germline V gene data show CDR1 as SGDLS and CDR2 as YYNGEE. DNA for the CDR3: TGTGCCAGCAGCCCCAGGTCCAACGAAGGGACCCAGTACTTC. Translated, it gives CASSPRSNEGTQYF. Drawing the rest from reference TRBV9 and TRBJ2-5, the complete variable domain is DSGVTQTPKHLITATGQRVTLRCSPRSGDLSVYWYQQSLDQGLQFLIQYYNGEERAKGNILERFSAQQFPDLHSELNLSSLELGDSALYFCASSPRSNEGTQYFGPGTRLLVL.

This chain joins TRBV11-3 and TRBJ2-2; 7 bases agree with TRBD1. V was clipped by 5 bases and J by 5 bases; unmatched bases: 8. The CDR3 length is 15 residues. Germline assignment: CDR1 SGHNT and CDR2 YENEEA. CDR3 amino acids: CASSDRDLRTGELFF. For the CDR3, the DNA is TGTGCCAGCAGCGACAGGGACCTGAGGACCGGGGAGCTGTTTTTT.

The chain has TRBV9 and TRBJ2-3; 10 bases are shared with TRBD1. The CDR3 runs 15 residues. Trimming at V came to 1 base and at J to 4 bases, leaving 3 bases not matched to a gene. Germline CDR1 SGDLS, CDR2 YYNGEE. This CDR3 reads CASSVRGQGADTQYF. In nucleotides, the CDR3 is TGTGCCAGCAGCGTACGAGGACAGGGGGCAGATACGCAGTATTTT.

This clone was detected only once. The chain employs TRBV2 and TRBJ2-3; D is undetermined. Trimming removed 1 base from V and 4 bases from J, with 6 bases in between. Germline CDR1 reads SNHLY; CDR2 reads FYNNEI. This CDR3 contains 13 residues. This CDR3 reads CASSEGTADTQYF. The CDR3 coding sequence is TGTGCCAGCAGTGAAGGTACGGCAGATACGCAGTATTTT.

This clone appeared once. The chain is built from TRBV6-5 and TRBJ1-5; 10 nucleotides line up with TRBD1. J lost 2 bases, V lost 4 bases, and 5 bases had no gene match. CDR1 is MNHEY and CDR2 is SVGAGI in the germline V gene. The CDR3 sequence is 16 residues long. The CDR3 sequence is CASSSSGQGGNQPQHF. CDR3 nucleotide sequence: TGTGCCAGCAGTTCGTCCGGACAGGGGGGCAATCAGCCCCAGCATTTT.

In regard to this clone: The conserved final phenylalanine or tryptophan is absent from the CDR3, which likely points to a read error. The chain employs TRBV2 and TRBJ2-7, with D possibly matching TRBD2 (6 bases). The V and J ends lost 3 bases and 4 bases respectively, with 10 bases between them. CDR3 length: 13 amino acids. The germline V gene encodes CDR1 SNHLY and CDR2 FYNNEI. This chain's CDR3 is CASSDAGRYEQYA. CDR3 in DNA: TGTGCCAGCAGTGACGCAGGGAGGTACGAGCAGTACGCC.

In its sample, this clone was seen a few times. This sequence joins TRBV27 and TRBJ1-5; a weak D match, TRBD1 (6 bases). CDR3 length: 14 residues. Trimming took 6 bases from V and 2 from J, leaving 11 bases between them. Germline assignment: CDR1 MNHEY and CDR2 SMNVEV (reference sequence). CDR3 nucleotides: TGTGCCAGCAGGATAAGACAGGGCAATCAGCCCCAGCATTTT. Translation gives CASRIRQGNQPQHF.